The rows below give T cell receptor beta chains drawn from one sample of a study of blood T cell repertoires in COVID-19. Profiled with immunoSEQ multiplex PCR; TCRdb holds only in-frame clones, not every one. Altogether roughly 200,000 clones are present, 88% being singletons, with the ten largest covering 1.5% to 2%. Sequences were obtained from peripheral blood. These receptor sequences come from a man aged 70 or older with acute or convalescent COVID-19. CDR3s include the opening cysteine and the closing phenylalanine or tryptophan. Each record gives: clone size, D gene, J gene, V gene, CDR3 DNA, CDR3 protein. A D gene is named only where the DNA matches it firmly. Clone size, where shown, is once, few, many, or a class for clones that have expanded.

>.|.|TRBJ2-7|TRBV7-2
TGTGCCAGCAGCAAGGACAGTCTCTCCTACGAGCAGTACTTC
CASSKDSLSYEQYF
>.|TRBD1|TRBJ2-7|TRBV3-1/TRBV3-2
TGTGCCAGCAGCAAGGACAGGGGAGGGTTTTACGAGCAGTACTTC
CASSKDRGGFYEQYF
>once|TRBD2|TRBJ2-1|TRBV7-3
TGTGCCAGCAGCTCCATGAAGGCGGGAGGCTACAATGAGCAGTTCTTC
CASSSMKAGGYNEQFF
>.|TRBD1|TRBJ2-7|TRBV7-2
TGTGCCAGCAGCCAACAGGGGGGAAGCTCCTACGAGCAGTACTTC
CASSQQGGSSYEQYF
>.|.|TRBJ1-2|TRBV7-2
TGTGCCAGCAGCTTCCGTCCCCGGGTTCCTAACTATGGCTACACCTTC
CASSFRPRVPNYGYTF
>.|.|TRBJ1-1|TRBV4-2
TGTGCCAGCAGCTCACAATTAACTATGGGGAACACTGAAGCTTTCTTT
CASSSQLTMGNTEAFF
>.|.|TRBJ2-7|TRBV27
TGTGCCAGCGGGTTGACACCTTCCTACGAGCAGTACTTC
CASGLTPSYEQYF
>.|.|TRBJ1-2|TRBV6-6
TGTGCCAGCAGAAATCCTACAGAGAACTATGGCTACACCTTC
CASRNPTENYGYTF
>.|.|TRBJ2-7|TRBV4-1
TGCGCCAGCAGCCAAGGCGGGACAGAGTACGAGCAGTACTTC
CASSQGGTEYEQYF
>.|.|TRBJ1-5|TRBV7-2
TGTGCCAGCAGCTACGACTGGAATAGCAATCAGCCCCAGCATTTT
CASSYDWNSNQPQHF
>few|.|TRBJ1-2|TRBV18
TGTGCCAGCTCACCACAGATGGTGAGCTATGGCTACACCTTC
CASSPQMVSYGYTF
>.|TRBD2|TRBJ2-1|TRBV10-3
TGTGCCATCAGTAGCGGGAGGGGAAATGAGCAGTTCTTC
CAISSGRGNEQFF
>.|.|TRBJ2-5|TRBV9
TGTGCCAGCAGCCCGGACACCCGGGAGACCCAGTACTTC
CASSPDTRETQYF
>.|.|TRBJ2-7|TRBV7-3
TGTGCCAGCAGCCCTCCTCGCCCGGGAGCTCCGGGCTATGAGCAGTACTTC
CASSPPRPGAPGYEQYF
>.|.|TRBJ2-6|TRBV18
TGTGCCAGCTCCCCGGCTGGGGCCAACGTCCTGACTTTC
CASSPAGANVLTF
>.|.|TRBJ2-7|TRBV6-6
TGTGCCAGCAGTTCTCGGGATAACGAGCAGTACTTC
CASSSRDNEQYF
>.|.|TRBJ2-5|TRBV27
TGTGCCAGCAGATTTATGGGGGCAGGGGAGACCCAGTACTTC
CASRFMGAGETQYF
>.|TRBD2|TRBJ2-1|TRBV27
TGTGCCAGCAGTTCTGCCGCTAGCGGGAGATGGAATGAGCAGTTCTTC
CASSSAASGRWNEQFF
>.|.|TRBJ2-7|TRBV11-2
TGTGCCAGCAGCTTAGGGGCTTTAAGGCAGTACTTC
CASSLGALRQYF
>.|.|TRBJ2-1|TRBV9
TGTGCCAGCAGCCCTAGTCAGCCGAGCTCCTACAATGAGCAGTTCTTC
CASSPSQPSSYNEQFF
>few|TRBD2|TRBJ2-5|TRBV15
TGTGCCACCAGCAGGCTGACTAGCGGATTCCAAGAGACCCAGTACTTC
CATSRLTSGFQETQYF
>.|TRBD1|TRBJ2-2|TRBV19
TGTGCCAGTAGTACGGACAGGGGAAGGACCGGGGAGCTGTTTTTT
CASSTDRGRTGELFF
>once|TRBD2|TRBJ2-2|TRBV19
TGTGCCAGTAGTCGGGTTAGCGGGACCGGGTGGACCGGGGAGCTGTTTTTT
CASSRVSGTGWTGELFF
>.|.|TRBJ2-2|TRBV7-9
TGTGCCAGCAGCTATTCAGGGGGGACCAACAGAGGGGAGCTGTTTTTT
CASSYSGGTNRGELFF
>.|TRBD2|TRBJ2-1|TRBV20-1
TGCAGTGCTAGTCAGGGACTAGCGGGGGGGCAGTTCTTC
CSASQGLAGGQFF
>.|.|TRBJ2-7|TRBV5-1
TGCGCCAGCAGCTTGGCCGGGGGGCAGGGTATATACGAGCAGTACTTC
CASSLAGGQGIYEQYF
>.|.|TRBJ1-1|TRBV19
TGTGCCAGTAGTCCGGGTCTCGTACTGAACACTGAAGCTTTCTTT
CASSPGLVLNTEAFF
>.|.|TRBJ2-7|TRBV4-1
TGCGCCAGCAGCCAATCGACAGTCTCCTACGAGCAGTACTTC
CASSQSTVSYEQYF
>.|TRBD2|TRBJ2-3|TRBV24-1
TGTGCCACCAGTCAGAGCCCCGGACTAGCGGGAGACTCCGATACGCAGTATTTT
CATSQSPGLAGDSDTQYF
>.|.|TRBJ1-3|TRBV14
TGTGCCAGCGGAGGAGTAGGCACCATATATTTT
CASGGVGTIYF
>.|TRBD1|TRBJ1-5|TRBV19
TGTGCCAGTAGCACAGACAGGGACCAGCCCCAGCATTTT
CASSTDRDQPQHF